This T cell receptor (beta chain) was identified in a study of early T cells in non-severe SARS-CoV-2 infection. For the study at large: The study sequenced bulk RNA from unsorted whole blood, with chains unpaired.

The CDR3 loop spans 14 amino acids. V was shortened by 8 bases and J by 0 bases, with 14 bases between the two germline ends. From germline, CDR1 is SQVTM and CDR2 ANQGSEA. A few counts support this clonotype. Individual cDNA molecules received unique molecular identifiers. TCRdb ran MiXCR on the 5' RACE reads and lists one entry per CDR3 protein. The top ten hold 15% of the sample, which has about 50,000 distinct CDR3 sequences, about 9.3% seen once. This sequence originates from an adult who was a healthcare worker with PCR-confirmed SARS-CoV-2 infection or an uninfected control (not recorded which). The sample taken for sequencing was whole blood. The chain carries TRBV29-1 and TRBJ2-1; D unclear. For the CDR3, the DNA is TGCAGCACCCGGAGTGGGTCCTCCTACAATGAGCAGTTCTTC. Translating gives CSTRSGSSYNEQFF.